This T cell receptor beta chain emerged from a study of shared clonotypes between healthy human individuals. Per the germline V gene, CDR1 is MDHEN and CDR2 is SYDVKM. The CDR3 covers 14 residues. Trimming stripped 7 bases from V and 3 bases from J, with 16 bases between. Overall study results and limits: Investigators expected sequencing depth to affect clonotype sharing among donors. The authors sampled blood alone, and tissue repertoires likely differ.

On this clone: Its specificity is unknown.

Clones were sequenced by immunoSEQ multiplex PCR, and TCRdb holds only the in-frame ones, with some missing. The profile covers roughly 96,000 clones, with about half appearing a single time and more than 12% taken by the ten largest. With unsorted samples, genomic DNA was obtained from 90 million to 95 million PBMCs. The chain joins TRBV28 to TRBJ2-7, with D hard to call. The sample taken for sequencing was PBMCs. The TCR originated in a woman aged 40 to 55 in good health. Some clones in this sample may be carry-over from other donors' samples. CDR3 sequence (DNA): TGTGCCAGCACCGACGGGCCGCTGGACTACGAGCAGTACTTC. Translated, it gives CASTDGPLDYEQYF.